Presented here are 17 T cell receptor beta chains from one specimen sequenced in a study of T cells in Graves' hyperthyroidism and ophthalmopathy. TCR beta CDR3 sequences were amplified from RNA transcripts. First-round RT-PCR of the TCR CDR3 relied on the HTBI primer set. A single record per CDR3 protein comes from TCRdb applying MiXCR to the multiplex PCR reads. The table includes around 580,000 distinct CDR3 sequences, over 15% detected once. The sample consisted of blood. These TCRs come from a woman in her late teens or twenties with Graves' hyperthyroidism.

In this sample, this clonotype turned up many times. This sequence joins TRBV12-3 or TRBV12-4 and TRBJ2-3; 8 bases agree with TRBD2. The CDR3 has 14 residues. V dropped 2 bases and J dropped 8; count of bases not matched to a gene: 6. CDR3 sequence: CASSLSGGGGTQYF. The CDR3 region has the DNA TGTGCCAGCAGTTTAAGCGGGGGCGGCGGTACGCAGTATTTT.

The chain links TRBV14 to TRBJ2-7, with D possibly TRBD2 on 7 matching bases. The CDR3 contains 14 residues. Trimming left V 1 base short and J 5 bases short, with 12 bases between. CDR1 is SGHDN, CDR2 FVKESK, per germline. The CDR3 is CASSQARGANEQYF. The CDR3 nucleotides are TGTGCCAGCAGCCAAGCCCGGGGGGCCAACGAGCAGTACTTC.

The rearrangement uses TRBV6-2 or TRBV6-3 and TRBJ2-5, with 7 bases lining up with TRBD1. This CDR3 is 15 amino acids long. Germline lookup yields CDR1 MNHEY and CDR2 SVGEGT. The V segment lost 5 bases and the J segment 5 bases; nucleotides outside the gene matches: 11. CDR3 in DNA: TGTGCCAGCAGTCCCTACAGGGGTCCCGCGGAGACCCAGTACTTC. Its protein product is CASSPYRGPAETQYF.

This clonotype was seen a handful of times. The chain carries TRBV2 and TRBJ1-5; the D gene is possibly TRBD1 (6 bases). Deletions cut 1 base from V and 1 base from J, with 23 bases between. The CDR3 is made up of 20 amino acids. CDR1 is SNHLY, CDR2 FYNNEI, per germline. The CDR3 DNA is TGTGCCAGCAGTGAAGGGTCGAGGGGGGTTATAGCTGTAAGCAATCAGCCCCAGCATTTT. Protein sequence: CASSEGSRGVIAVSNQPQHF.

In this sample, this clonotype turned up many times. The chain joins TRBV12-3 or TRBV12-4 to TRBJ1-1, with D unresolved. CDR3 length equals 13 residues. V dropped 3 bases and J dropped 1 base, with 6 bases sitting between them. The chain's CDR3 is CASSLPRNTEAFF. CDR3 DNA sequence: TGTGCCAGCAGTTTGCCTCGGAACACTGAAGCTTTCTTT.

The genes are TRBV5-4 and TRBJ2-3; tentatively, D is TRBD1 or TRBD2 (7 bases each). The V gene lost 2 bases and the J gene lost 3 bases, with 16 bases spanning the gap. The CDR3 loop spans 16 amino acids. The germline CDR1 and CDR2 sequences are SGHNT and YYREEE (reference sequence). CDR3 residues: CASSLNRGAGTDTQYF. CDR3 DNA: TGTGCCAGCAGCTTAAACAGGGGAGCGGGAACAGATACGCAGTATTTT.

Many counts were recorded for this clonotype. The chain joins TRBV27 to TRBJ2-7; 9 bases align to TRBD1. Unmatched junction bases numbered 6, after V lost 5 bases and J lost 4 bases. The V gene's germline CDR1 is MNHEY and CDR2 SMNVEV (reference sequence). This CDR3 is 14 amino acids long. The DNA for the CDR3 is TGTGCCAGCAGTAGGACAGGGGCTTTTTACGAGCAGTACTTC. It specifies CASSRTGAFYEQYF.

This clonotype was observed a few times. The CDR3 DNA sequence: TGTGCCAGCAGCGCTAGCGCCCGCACAGATACGCAGTATTTT. Protein: CASSASARTDTQYF. The V and J genes are TRBV9 and TRBJ2-3; D may be TRBD2 (6 bases). Per the germline V gene, CDR1 is SGDLS and CDR2 is YYNGEE. V lost 3 bases, J lost 1 base, and 9 bases lay in between. The CDR3 consists of 14 residues.

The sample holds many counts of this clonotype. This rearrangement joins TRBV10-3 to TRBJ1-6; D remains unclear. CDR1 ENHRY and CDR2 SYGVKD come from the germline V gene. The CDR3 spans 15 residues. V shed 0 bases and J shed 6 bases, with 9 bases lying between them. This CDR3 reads CAISESGVSNSPLHF. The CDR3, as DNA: TGTGCCATCAGTGAGTCCGGCGTTTCTAATTCACCCCTCCACTTT.

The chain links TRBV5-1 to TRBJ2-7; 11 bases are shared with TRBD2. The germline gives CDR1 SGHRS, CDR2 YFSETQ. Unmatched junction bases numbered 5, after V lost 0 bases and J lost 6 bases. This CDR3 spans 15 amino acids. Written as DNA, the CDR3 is TGCGCCAGCAGCTTGGCGACTAGCGGGGATCGCGAGCAGTACTTC. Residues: CASSLATSGDREQYF.

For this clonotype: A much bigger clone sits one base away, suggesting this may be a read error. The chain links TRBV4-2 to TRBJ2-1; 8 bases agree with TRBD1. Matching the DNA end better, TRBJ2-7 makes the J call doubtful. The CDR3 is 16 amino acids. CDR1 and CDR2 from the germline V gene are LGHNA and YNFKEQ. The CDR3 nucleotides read TGTGCCAGCAGCCAAGATGCAGGGGGCGGATACAATGAGCAGTACTTC. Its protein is CASSQDAGGGYNEQYF.

The CDR3 bases are TGTGCCAGTAGTATCCTTCCCGGGACAGGGAGCACTGAAGCTTTCTTT. As protein: CASSILPGTGSTEAFF. The chain combines TRBV19 with TRBJ1-1, with TRBD1 matching over 9 bases. Germline V lookup: CDR1 LNHDA, CDR2 SQIVND (reference sequence). The CDR3 contains 16 residues. The V and J ends lost 3 bases and 4 bases, in that order; junction bases with no gene match: 9.

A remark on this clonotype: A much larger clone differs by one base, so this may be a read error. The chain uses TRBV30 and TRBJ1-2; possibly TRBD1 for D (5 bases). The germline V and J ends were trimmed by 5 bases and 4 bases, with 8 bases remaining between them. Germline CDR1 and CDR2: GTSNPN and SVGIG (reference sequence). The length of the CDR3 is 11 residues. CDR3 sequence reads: CAWARGYGYTF. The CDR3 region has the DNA TGTGCCTGGGCGAGGGGCTATGGCTACACCTTC.

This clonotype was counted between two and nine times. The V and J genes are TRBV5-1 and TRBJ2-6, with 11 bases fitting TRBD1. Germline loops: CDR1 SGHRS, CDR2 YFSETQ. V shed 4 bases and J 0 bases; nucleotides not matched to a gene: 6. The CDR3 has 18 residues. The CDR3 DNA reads TGCGCCAGCAGCCCCCGGGACAGGGGGTCCTCTGGGGCCAACGTCCTGACTTTC. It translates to CASSPRDRGSSGANVLTF.

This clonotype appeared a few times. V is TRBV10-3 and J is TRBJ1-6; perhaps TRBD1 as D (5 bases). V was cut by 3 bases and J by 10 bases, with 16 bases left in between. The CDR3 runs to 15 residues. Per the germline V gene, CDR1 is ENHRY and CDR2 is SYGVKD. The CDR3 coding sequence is TGTGCCATCAGTGATGGGAGCGGGACCGGATCACCCCTCCACTTT. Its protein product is CAISDGSGTGSPLHF.

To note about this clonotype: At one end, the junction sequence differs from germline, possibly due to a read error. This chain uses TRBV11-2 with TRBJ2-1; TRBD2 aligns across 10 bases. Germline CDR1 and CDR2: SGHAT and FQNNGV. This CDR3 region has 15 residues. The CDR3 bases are TGTGCCAGCAGCTCTGGACTAGCGGAGGGCAATAAGCAGTTCTTC. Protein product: CASSSGLAEGNKQFF.

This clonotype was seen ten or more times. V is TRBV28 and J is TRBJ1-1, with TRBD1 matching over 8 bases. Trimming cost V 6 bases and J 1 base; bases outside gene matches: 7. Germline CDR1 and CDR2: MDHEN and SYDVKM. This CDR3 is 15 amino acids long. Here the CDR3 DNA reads TGTGCCAGCAGCCTTCTCAGGGGGCCGAACACTGAAGCTTTCTTT. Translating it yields CASSLLRGPNTEAFF.